The rows below give T cell receptor beta chains drawn from one sample of a study of post-analysis software for immune sequencing data. A single record per CDR3 protein comes from TCRdb applying MiXCR to the PCR reads. Of hundreds of thousands of distinct CDR3 sequences listed, approximately 60% are singletons. The sequencing sample was made of blood. These receptors all come from a girl between 2 and 10 years old with multiple sclerosis. The CDR3 runs from the conserved cysteine through the conserved F or W. D genes are given only for firm matches. Clone size is stated in some rows and not others, as once, few, many or a class when expanded.

NA	TRBD1	TRBJ1-1	TRBV6-2/TRBV6-3	TGTGCCAGCAGTCCTCATAGGACAGGGGCGGACACTGAAGCTTTCTTT	CASSPHRTGADTEAFF
NA	NA	TRBJ2-1	TRBV15	TGTGCCACCAGCAGACAGGGATCCTACAATGAGCAGTTCTTC	CATSRQGSYNEQFF
NA	NA	TRBJ2-1	TRBV20-1	TGCAGTGCCGACCAGGACGGTAGCTCCTACAATGAGCGGTTCTTC	CSADQDGSSYNERFF
once	NA	TRBJ2-7	TRBV29-1	TGCAGCGTTGGGGTGGCACCTCGCTCCTACGAGCAGTACTTC	CSVGVAPRSYEQYF
NA	TRBD1	TRBJ2-1	TRBV20-1	TGCAGTGCTACCCAGGGGGCGGATGCCTACAATGAGCAGTTCTTC	CSATQGADAYNEQFF
NA	NA	TRBJ2-2	TRBV6-2/TRBV6-3	TGTGCCAGCGGCCCGGCGGGGGAGCTGTTTTTT	CASGPAGELFF
few	NA	TRBJ2-7	TRBV20-1	TGCAGTGCTAGCCCCCCTAACTTACAGGCCGAGGAGAGCTACGAGCAGTACTTC	CSASPPNLQAEESYEQYF
once	NA	TRBJ2-5	TRBV10-3	TGTGCCATCAGTGGCGGGGGCGGGGAGACCCAGTACTTC	CAISGGGGETQYF
NA	NA	TRBJ2-1	TRBV5-1	TGCGCCAGCAGCCCCTTCCCGGGGACCCCTGAGAGTGAGCAGTTCTTC	CASSPFPGTPESEQFF
NA	NA	TRBJ1-5	TRBV27	TGTGCCAGCAGACGAGGGGTCGGAGATCAGCCCCAGCATTTT	CASRRGVGDQPQHF
NA	NA	TRBJ2-3	TRBV19	TGTGCCAGCTCTCGACGCATCCGCACAGATACGCAGTATTTT	CASSRRIRTDTQYF
NA	NA	TRBJ2-4	TRBV5-1	TGTGCCAGCAGCTTTTTTGAGGCGAACATTCAGTACTTC	CASSFFEANIQYF
NA	NA	TRBJ1-1	TRBV3-1	TGTGCCAGCAGCCAAGTCGGGCGTGGCCCGAACACTGAAGCTTTCTTT	CASSQVGRGPNTEAFF
NA	NA	TRBJ2-5	TRBV27	TGTGCCAGCAGTACTCAGGACAGGGAGGGTTGGGAGACCCAGTACTTC	CASSTQDREGWETQYF
NA	TRBD2	TRBJ2-4	TRBV29-1	TGCAGCGTTCGGGGGGAACACATTCAGTACTTC	CSVRGEHIQYF
NA	NA	TRBJ2-1	TRBV12-3/TRBV12-4	TGTGCCAGCAGTTTTCATTCCTACAATGAGCAGTTCTTC	CASSFHSYNEQFF
once	TRBD1	TRBJ2-1	TRBV30	TGTGCCTGGTCCACGGGACAGGGGAGACACAATGAGCAGTTCTTC	CAWSTGQGRHNEQFF
few	NA	TRBJ1-1	TRBV20-1	TGCAGTGCTAGCGGCGGCAGCATGAACACTGAAGCTTTCTTT	CSASGGSMNTEAFF
few	TRBD2	TRBJ2-7	TRBV5-1	TGCGCCAGCAGCTCCGGACAGGCGACTAGCGGGAGTCTGGCCTACGAGCAGTACTTC	CASSSGQATSGSLAYEQYF
few	NA	TRBJ2-7	TRBV6-2/TRBV6-3	TGTGCCAGCAGTTACATGGTAGCCCCCTACGAGCAGTACTTC	CASSYMVAPYEQYF
NA	TRBD1	TRBJ2-7	TRBV5-6	TGTGCCAGCAGCTCATTCCGGGACAGCAGCACCTCCTACGAGCAGTACTTC	CASSSFRDSSTSYEQYF
NA	NA	TRBJ1-1	TRBV5-1	TGCGCCAGCAGAGAATGGGACAAGGGGAAATATGAAGCTTTCTTT	CASREWDKGKYEAFF
NA	NA	TRBJ2-5	TRBV5-5	TGTGCCAGCAGCTTGGGGACTACAAAAGAGACCCAGTACTTC	CASSLGTTKETQYF
NA	NA	TRBJ2-5	TRBV20-1	TGCAGTGCTAGAGATGCGGGGGAGACCCAGTACTTC	CSARDAGETQYF
NA	NA	TRBJ2-5	TRBV6-2/TRBV6-3	TGTGCCAGCAGGTCGGACCCTTGGGGCTATGGGGAGACCCAGTACTTC	CASRSDPWGYGETQYF
once	TRBD1	TRBJ1-4	TRBV6-4	TGTGCCAGCAGTGATGGGACAGATAATGAAAAACTGTTTTTT	CASSDGTDNEKLFF
NA	TRBD2	TRBJ2-5	TRBV9	TGTGCCAGCAGCGTAGGGGGAGCGGGAGTAGGCGAGACCCAGTACTTC	CASSVGGAGVGETQYF